The 24 T cell receptor beta chains below all came from one sample that was sequenced in a study of blood T cell repertoires in COVID-19. Some clones are missing from TCRdb's copy, which holds only in-frame ones; the method was immunoSEQ multiplex PCR. This sample yields tens of thousands of clones, of which roughly 80% are seen a single time; roughly 6.4% belongs to the top ten. The sample taken for sequencing was peripheral blood. The receptors derive from a human donor in a cohort sampled during active or convalescent COVID-19.

V is TRBV20-1 and J is TRBJ1-2; 7 bases are shared with TRBD1. The V gene end was trimmed by 6 bases and the J gene end by 8 bases; junction bases not matched to a gene: 6. This CDR3 region has 11 residues. Germline V lookup: CDR1 DFQATT, CDR2 SNEGSKA (reference sequence). The CDR3 sequence is CSAYRGSGYTF. As DNA, the CDR3 is TGCAGTGCCTACAGGGGAAGCGGCTACACCTTC.

The CDR3 DNA reads as TGTGCCAGCAGCTTACAACAGGGGGGGATTTCACCCCTCCACTTT. It is translated as CASSLQQGGISPLHF. V is TRBV7-2 and J is TRBJ1-6; 8 bases agree with TRBD1. The V gene's germline CDR1 is SGHTA and CDR2 FQGNSA. The CDR3 has 15 amino acids. V shed 2 bases and J 9 bases; nucleotides not matched to a gene: 6.

The CDR3 reads CASRPDRMSGELFF. The CDR3 nucleotides read TGTGCCAGCAGGCCAGACAGGATGTCCGGGGAGCTGTTTTTT. The chain uses TRBV5-5 and TRBJ2-2; tentatively, D is TRBD1 (6 bases). Germline V gene lookup returns CDR1 SGHKS and CDR2 YYEKEE (reference sequence). CDR3 length equals 14 residues. V lost 5 bases and J lost 6, with 14 bases in between.

The genes are TRBV2 and TRBJ2-7, with 7 bases aligning to TRBD1. The CDR3 consists of 15 residues. Trimming cost V 2 bases and J 1 base; bases outside gene matches: 5. Germline V CDR1 and CDR2: SNHLY, FYNNEI. CDR3 bases: TGTGCCAGCAGTGAAAGACAGGGTGGGTCCTACGAGCAGTACTTC. Amino acids: CASSERQGGSYEQYF.

The sample holds one count of this clone. The rearrangement links TRBV2 to TRBJ2-2, with TRBD2 matching 9 bases. V was clipped by 2 bases and J by 4 bases; unmatched bases: 11. The CDR3 is made up of 18 amino acids. Germline CDR1 and CDR2: SNHLY and FYNNEI. In nucleotides, the CDR3 is TGTGCCAGCAGTGAACTAGCGGGATGGTCCGAGGGCACCGGGGAGCTGTTTTTT. It specifies CASSELAGWSEGTGELFF.

The chain carries TRBV5-4 and TRBJ1-1; D gene uncertain. V shed 2 bases and J shed 7 bases, with 15 bases lying between them. CDR3 length equals 14 residues. Germline CDR1 is SGHNT and CDR2 is YYREEE (reference sequence). Here the CDR3 reads CASSFDLGMGEAFF. CDR3 sequence (DNA): TGTGCCAGCAGCTTTGACTTGGGTATGGGTGAAGCTTTCTTT.

This clone was counted ten times or more. This chain connects TRBV29-1 to TRBJ1-1; 9 positions match TRBD1. From germline, CDR1 is SQVTM and CDR2 ANQGSEA. The trim removed 0 bases at V and 0 bases at J, leaving 5 bases unmatched. The CDR3 length is 16 residues. CDR3 protein: CSVEDNGTGMNTEAFF. The CDR3 region has the DNA TGCAGCGTTGAAGATAACGGGACAGGGATGAACACTGAAGCTTTCTTT.

The chain recombines TRBV3-1 (or the pseudogene TRBV3-2) with TRBJ2-2, with 11 bases identical to TRBD2. From germline, CDR1 is LGHDT and CDR2 YNNKEL (reference sequence). CDR3 size: 15 residues. V shed 1 base and J 11 bases; nucleotides not matched to a gene: 6. CDR3 bases: TGTGCCAGCAGCCAAGGGATAGCGGGGGGGCGTGAGCTGTTTTTT. Amino acids: CASSQGIAGGRELFF.

The chain links TRBV18 to TRBJ1-4, with D possibly being TRBD1 (5 bases). The CDR3 is 13 residues long. V was trimmed by 6 bases and J by 1 base, leaving 6 bases between them. Germline V gene data show CDR1 as KGHSH and CDR2 as LQKENI. Here the CDR3 DNA reads TGTGCCAGCTCCGGGGGAACTAATGAAAAACTGTTTTTT. The encoded protein is CASSGGTNEKLFF. The complete variable domain, with remaining parts taken from reference TRBV18 and TRBJ1-4, reads NAGVMQNPRHLVRRRGQEARLRCSPMKGHSHVYWYRQLPEEGLKFMVYLQKENIIDESGMPKERFSAEFPKEGPSILRIQQVVRGDSAAYFCASSGGTNEKLFFGSGTQLSVL.

This chain uses TRBV5-1 with TRBJ2-1, with 9 bases aligning to TRBD2. CDR1 and CDR2 from the germline V gene are SGHRS and YFSETQ. Losses at the gene ends were 4 bases for V and 3 bases for J; bases not matched to a gene: 8. This CDR3 has 16 amino acids. This chain's CDR3 is CASSLFAGGLYNEQFF. The DNA for the CDR3 is TGCGCCAGCAGCCTATTTGCGGGGGGGCTCTACAATGAGCAGTTCTTC.

The chain couples TRBV28 to TRBJ2-3, with TRBD2 identical over 10 bases. CDR3 length equals 14 residues. CDR1 is MDHEN and CDR2 is SYDVKM in the germline V gene. With 5 bases clipped from V and 5 bases from J, the junction kept 4 bases outside the gene matches. DNA of the CDR3: TGTGCCAGCAGTCTAGCGGGGGTATTAGATACGCAGTATTTT. Its translation is CASSLAGVLDTQYF.

V and J are TRBV5-1 and TRBJ2-3; the D gene is possibly TRBD2 (6 bases). Germline V gene lookup returns CDR1 SGHRS and CDR2 YFSETQ. V gave up 6 bases and J gave up 2 bases, with 13 bases separating them. This CDR3 has 14 amino acids. CDR3 nucleotides: TGCGCCAGCACAAGGGAGGACTTCACAGATACGCAGTATTTT. This sequence encodes CASTREDFTDTQYF.

The chain carries TRBV5-1 and TRBJ1-1, with 7 bases fitting TRBD1. The CDR3 contains 15 residues. Germline V CDR1 and CDR2: SGHRS, YFSETQ. The junction had 8 bases not matched to a gene; V was cut back by 5 bases and J by 1 base. CDR3 amino acids: CASSRAGTANTEAFF. In DNA form, the CDR3 reads TGCGCCAGCAGTCGGGCCGGGACAGCGAACACTGAAGCTTTCTTT. Full variable domain (remainder filled in from reference TRBV5-1 and TRBJ1-1): KAGVTQTPRYLIKTRGQQVTLSCSPISGHRSVSWYQQTPGQGLQFLFEYFSETQRNKGNFPGRFSGRQFSNSRSEMNVSTLELGDSALYLCASSRAGTANTEAFFGQGTRLTVV.

The genes are TRBV6-2 or TRBV6-3 and TRBJ1-5; 7 bases align to TRBD1. The CDR3 is 14 residues long. Trimming cost V 3 bases and J 5 bases; bases outside gene matches: 4. Germline V lookup: CDR1 MNHEY, CDR2 SVGEGT. CDR3 sequence: CASSYRDSDQPQHF. DNA of the CDR3: TGTGCCAGCAGTTATAGGGACAGCGATCAGCCCCAGCATTTT.

J is TRBJ2-1 and V is TRBV5-4; TRBD2 matches at 10 bases. The CDR3 loop spans 15 amino acids. Germline CDR1 is SGHNT and CDR2 is YYREEE (reference sequence). The V segment lost 4 bases and the J segment 4 bases; nucleotides outside the gene matches: 5. CDR3 bases: TGTGCCAGCAGCGCCGGACTAGCGGAATACAATGAGCAGTTCTTC. Translated, it gives CASSAGLAEYNEQFF.

There are a few counts of this clone. This rearrangement joins TRBV7-2 to TRBJ1-2; D is unresolved. Germline V gene data show CDR1 as SGHTA and CDR2 as FQGNSA. The CDR3 spans 12 residues. The ends were cut back, 5 bases at V and 10 bases at J, with 14 bases in the middle. This CDR3 reads CASSPRSRSYTF. CDR3 in DNA: TGTGCCAGCAGCCCCCGGAGTCGATCCTACACCTTC. Filled out from reference TRBV7-2 and TRBJ1-2, the complete variable domain reads GAGVSQSPSNKVTEKGKDVELRCDPISGHTALYWYRQSLGQGLEFLIYFQGNSAPDKSGLPSDRFSAERTGGSVSTLTIQRTQQEDSAVYLCASSPRSRSYTFGSGTRLTVV.

V gene TRBV27 combines with J gene TRBJ1-1; no definite D call. CDR1 and CDR2 (germline): MNHEY, SMNVEV (reference sequence). The CDR3 has 13 residues. The germline V and J ends were trimmed by 1 base and 3 bases, with 6 bases remaining between them. The CDR3 protein is CASSLYRHTEAFF. The CDR3 DNA is TGTGCCAGCAGTTTATACAGACACACTGAAGCTTTCTTT.

This clone has just one count. The V and J genes are TRBV30 and TRBJ2-5; no firm D call. CDR3 size: 12 residues. Looked up from germline, CDR1 is GTSNPN and CDR2 is SVGIG (reference sequence). V was clipped by 1 base and J by 1 base, with 4 bases between them. Here the CDR3 reads CAWSDFQETQYF. DNA for the CDR3: TGTGCCTGGAGTGACTTCCAAGAGACCCAGTACTTC.

The chain carries TRBV4-3 and TRBJ2-7, with D perhaps TRBD1 (6 bases). Germline V gene data show CDR1 as LGHNA and CDR2 as YSLEER. The CDR3 is made up of 14 amino acids. Trimming removed 1 base at V and 2 bases at J, with 9 bases between. The chain's CDR3 is CASSQGYRAYEQYF. CDR3 in DNA: TGCGCCAGCAGCCAAGGCTACAGGGCCTACGAGCAGTACTTC.

The chain is built from TRBV5-6 and TRBJ1-5; D remains unclear. Looked up from germline, CDR1 is SGHDT and CDR2 is YYEEEE. V was clipped by 4 bases and J by 4 bases, with 6 bases between them. The CDR3 sequence is 12 residues long. CDR3 nucleotides: TGTGCCAGCAGCCTTTTGAATCAGCCCCAGCATTTT. Translated, it gives CASSLLNQPQHF.

The chain is built from TRBV29-1 and TRBJ2-7; D may be TRBD1 (6 bases). This CDR3 contains 12 residues. Trimming took off 2 bases at V and 6 bases at J, with 11 bases between the two ends. CDR1 is SQVTM and CDR2 is ANQGSEA in the germline V gene. CDR3 DNA sequence: TGCAGCGTTGAAATGGGGGCCGGCGAGCAGTACTTC. Translated, it gives CSVEMGAGEQYF.

This sequence joins TRBV6-5 and TRBJ2-1; the D gene is possibly TRBD2 (6 bases). With 6 bases removed from V and 1 base from J, the gap between germline ends came to 13 bases. CDR1 and CDR2 from the germline V gene are MNHEY and SVGAGI. This CDR3 comprises 15 residues. CDR3 loop: CASRSPTRSYNEQFF. The CDR3 DNA sequence: TGTGCCAGCAGGAGTCCGACTAGGTCCTACAATGAGCAGTTCTTC.

This chain uses TRBV5-5 with TRBJ2-7, with 9 positions matching TRBD1. Germline CDR1 SGHKS, CDR2 YYEKEE (reference sequence). Losses at the gene ends were 0 bases for V and 6 bases for J; bases not matched to a gene: 13. The length of the CDR3 is 17 residues. CDR3 amino acids: CASSLGQQGALRAEQYF. CDR3 bases: TGTGCCAGCAGCTTGGGACAACAGGGGGCCTTACGAGCCGAGCAGTACTTC.

The chain joins TRBV3-1 (or the pseudogene TRBV3-2) to TRBJ2-5; tentative D call: TRBD1 (6 bases). The germline V gene has CDR1 LGHDT and CDR2 YNNKEL (reference sequence). The ends were cut back, 1 base at V and 9 bases at J, with 12 bases in the middle. The CDR3 length is 13 residues. CDR3 in amino acids: CASSQGQGSSQYF. CDR3 coding DNA: TGTGCCAGCAGCCAAGGCCAGGGGAGCTCCCAGTACTTC.